The 28 T cell receptor beta chains listed next were all sequenced from one sample in a study of CD8+CD57+ T cells in acquired aplastic anemia. The study profiled TCR beta VDJ and CDR3 using genomic DNA as template. TCRdb used MiXCR to reprocess the reads, holding one entry per CDR3 protein. This sample has roughly 200,000 distinct CDR3 sequences, with roughly 55% found just once. The sequenced sample consisted of sorted CD4+, CD8+, or CD8+CD57+ T cells (not recorded which) from PBMCs. These receptors were obtained from a human donor in good health.

The chain has TRBV4-1 and TRBJ2-5; D gene ambiguous. The CDR3 is made up of 15 amino acids. Looked up from germline, CDR1 is MGHRA and CDR2 is YSYEKL. V lost 1 base and J 5 bases, leaving 14 bases between the germline ends. The CDR3 coding sequence is TGCGCCAGCAGCCAAGCATCAGGAATAGGCGAGACCCAGTACTTC. Translating it yields CASSQASGIGETQYF.

This clonotype has a single count. The gene calls are TRBV2 and TRBJ1-1; D is unclear. Trimming took 5 bases from V and 5 from J, leaving 12 bases between them. Germline-derived CDR1 and CDR2 are SNHLY and FYNNEI. The CDR3 totals 13 residues. CDR3 DNA: TGTGCCAGCAGTCAATCCAGGCGAACTGAAGCTTTCTTT. It codes for CASSQSRRTEAFF.

This clonotype was detected only once. This chain connects TRBV7-8 to TRBJ1-2; D is unclear. CDR3 length equals 15 residues. The germline V gene has CDR1 SGHVS and CDR2 FQNEAQ. V lost 3 bases and J lost 0, with 11 bases in between. Here the CDR3 reads CASSLTSNPNYGYTF. The DNA of the CDR3 is TGTGCCAGCAGCTTGACATCCAATCCTAACTATGGCTACACCTTC. Full variable domain (outside the CDR3, taken from reference TRBV7-8 and TRBJ1-2): GAGVSQSPRYKVAKRGQDVALRCDPISGHVSLFWYQQALGQGPEFLTYFQNEAQLDKSGLPSDRFFAERPEGSVSTLKIQRTQQEDSAVYLCASSLTSNPNYGYTFGSGTRLTVV.

The rearrangement joins TRBV6-1 to TRBJ1-1; D may be TRBD1 (5 bases). The CDR3 covers 15 residues. The V and J ends lost 8 bases and 4 bases respectively, with 20 bases between them. Germline V lookup: CDR1 MNHNS, CDR2 SASEGT. The CDR3 region has the DNA TGTGCCAGCGGTCCGGGACGGGGTTTTATCACTGAAGCTTTCTTT. This translates into CASGPGRGFITEAFF.

The chain carries TRBV7-2 and TRBJ2-7; no definite D call. This CDR3 has 13 amino acids. Germline V gene lookup returns CDR1 SGHTA and CDR2 FQGNSA. V shed 5 bases and J shed 2 bases, with 10 bases lying between them. Here the CDR3 reads CASSPTAAYEQYF. CDR3 nucleotides: TGTGCCAGCAGCCCGACCGCGGCCTACGAGCAGTACTTC. The variable domain in full, with the rest retrieved from reference TRBV7-2 and TRBJ2-7, is GAGVSQSPSNKVTEKGKDVELRCDPISGHTALYWYRQSLGQGLEFLIYFQGNSAPDKSGLPSDRFSAERTGGSVSTLTIQRTQQEDSAVYLCASSPTAAYEQYFGPGTRLTVT.

This rearrangement joins TRBV14 to TRBJ1-1; tentatively, D is TRBD1 (5 bases). Per the germline V gene, CDR1 is SGHDN and CDR2 is FVKESK. The length of the CDR3 is 14 residues. Deletions cut 2 bases from V and 4 bases from J, with 11 bases between. CDR3 coding DNA: TGTGCCAGCAGCCAAAATTTCGGGGGCACTGAAGCTTTCTTT. This sequence encodes CASSQNFGGTEAFF.

The chain recombines TRBV24-1 with TRBJ2-1, with 10 bases that match TRBD2. CDR1 is KGHDR and CDR2 is SFDVKD in the germline V gene. CDR3 length equals 14 residues. J was trimmed by 10 bases and V by 11 bases; bases with no gene match: 13. CDR3 DNA sequence: TGTGCCAGCAGCTTGGGACTAGCGATAGCGGAGCAGTTCTTC. Its protein product is CASSLGLAIAEQFF.

The rearrangement uses TRBV20-1 and TRBJ2-2; no clear D gene. V was cut by 5 bases and J by 0 bases, with 4 bases left in between. Per the germline V gene, CDR1 is DFQATT and CDR2 is SNEGSKA (reference sequence). This CDR3 has 12 residues. The CDR3 spells CSAPTNTGELFF. In nucleotides, the CDR3 is TGCAGTGCTCCTACGAACACCGGGGAGCTGTTTTTT.

This clonotype was seen only once. The CDR3 sequence is CASSEGGLRNEKLFF. In DNA form, the CDR3 reads TGTGCCAGCAGTGAAGGCGGACTTAGAAATGAAAAACTGTTTTTT. V gene TRBV2 combines with J gene TRBJ1-4; no clear D gene. CDR1 and CDR2 (germline): SNHLY, FYNNEI. Trimming pared 1 base from V and 5 bases from J, leaving 11 bases between. The length of the CDR3 is 15 residues. Using reference TRBV2 and TRBJ1-4 for the parts outside the CDR3, the full variable domain is EPEVTQTPSHQVTQMGQEVILRCVPISNHLYFYWYRQILGQKVEFLVSFYNNEISEKSEIFDDQFSVERPDGSNFTLKIRSTKLEDSAMYFCASSEGGLRNEKLFFGSGTQLSVL.

For this clonotype: An end of the junction does not agree with germline; a read error may underlie this. V usage is TRBV19 and J usage is TRBJ2-7; 9 bases align to TRBD1. From germline, CDR1 is LNHDA and CDR2 SQIVND (reference sequence). The CDR3 has 15 amino acids. The CDR3 nucleotides are TGTGCCAGTACCGCCGGGACAGGGTGGGACTACGAGAAGTACTTC. Translated, it gives CASTAGTGWDYEKYF.

J is TRBJ2-3 and V is TRBV9; 8 nucleotides line up with TRBD2. The CDR3 contains 13 residues. The germline CDR1 and CDR2 sequences are SGDLS and YYNGEE. J lost 6 bases, V lost 4 bases, and 4 bases had no gene match. This chain's CDR3 is CASSRRGRDTQYF. In nucleotides, the CDR3 is TGTGCCAGCAGCCGCCGCGGGAGGGATACGCAGTATTTT.

The genes are TRBV10-2 and TRBJ2-2; 7 nucleotides agree with TRBD1. Germline trimming cut 0 bases from V and 1 base from J; bases unmatched to any gene: 2. Per the germline V gene, CDR1 is WSHSY and CDR2 is SAAADI. CDR3 length equals 16 residues. CDR3 bases: TGCGCCAGCAGTGAGTCCTGGACAGGGAACACCGGGGAGCTGTTTTTT. Protein: CASSESWTGNTGELFF.

The rearrangement links TRBV12-3 or TRBV12-4 to TRBJ1-6, with TRBD1 matching over 8 bases. V lost 8 bases and J lost 7; bases outside the gene matches: 7. This CDR3 contains 14 residues. The CDR3 sequence is CASRGQEFNSPLHF. The CDR3 nucleotides read TGTGCCAGCCGGGGACAGGAGTTCAATTCACCCCTCCACTTT.

This clonotype was counted a single time. The chain employs TRBV7-8 and TRBJ1-6; 7 bases agree with TRBD1. Per the germline V gene, CDR1 is SGHVS and CDR2 is FQNEAQ. The CDR3 runs to 14 residues. After removal of 5 bases from V and 11 bases from J, the junction contained 9 bases not matched to a gene. The CDR3 bases are TGTGCCAGCAGCCAAGGACAGGTTTCGACACCCCTCCACTTT. As protein: CASSQGQVSTPLHF.

This clonotype appeared many times. The chain couples TRBV12-5 to TRBJ2-7, with D unclear. Germline-derived CDR1 and CDR2 are LGHNT and FRNRAP. The CDR3 runs to 15 residues. V was shortened by 2 bases and J by 3 bases, with 14 bases between the two germline ends. The CDR3 nucleotides read TGTGCTAGTGGTTTGATAAATTCACCGAGCTACGAGCAGTACTTC. Protein sequence: CASGLINSPSYEQYF. Full variable domain (rest looked up from reference TRBV12-5 and TRBJ2-7): DARVTQTPRHKVTEMGQEVTMRCQPILGHNTVFWYRQTMMQGLELLAYFRNRAPLDDSGMPKDRFSAEMPDATLATLKIQPSEPRDSAVYFCASGLINSPSYEQYFGPGTRLTVT.

In its sample, this clonotype was seen once. The V call is TRBV10-3, the J call TRBJ2-2; D tentatively fits TRBD1 or TRBD2 (5 bases each). The CDR3 consists of 14 residues. Trimming shortened V by 7 bases and J by 8 bases, and 17 bases separated the two germline ends. Per the germline V gene, CDR1 is ENHRY and CDR2 is SYGVKD. CDR3 sequence (DNA): TGTGCCATCACCGGGGACCTTTGGACAGGGGAGCTGTTTTTT. This codes for CAITGDLWTGELFF.

This clonotype was seen only once. The genes are TRBV5-1 and TRBJ2-5; D gene uncertain. The CDR3 is 13 amino acids. Trimming took 5 bases from V and 5 from J, leaving 13 bases between them. CDR1 is SGHRS, CDR2 YFSETQ, per germline. The CDR3 DNA follows: TGCGCCAGCAGTCTCGTGACTCTGGAGACCCAGTACTTC. Translated, it gives CASSLVTLETQYF.

This clonotype was counted ten times or more. The chain employs TRBV27 and TRBJ2-7, with D tentatively TRBD1 (5 bases). With 2 bases removed from V and 7 bases from J, the gap between germline ends came to 21 bases. The length of the CDR3 is 16 residues. Germline CDR1 is MNHEY and CDR2 is SMNVEV (reference sequence). Written as DNA, the CDR3 is TGTGCCAGCAGTTTAACGATTTCAGGGATGAGATCTGAGCAGTACTTC. This translates into CASSLTISGMRSEQYF.

On this clonotype: One end of the junction varies from germline; a read error may be responsible. This sequence joins TRBV7-9 and TRBJ1-1, with 8 bases matching TRBD1. This CDR3 is built from 16 residues. Germline V lookup: CDR1 SEHNR, CDR2 FQNEAQ (reference sequence). The CDR3 bases are TGTGCCAGCAGCTTACCCCTACAGGGGGTCAACGCTGAAGCTTTCTTC. Its protein product is CASSLPLQGVNAEAFF.

The chain recombines TRBV5-5 with TRBJ2-3, with D possibly called TRBD1 or TRBD2 (5 bases each). The CDR3 spans 17 residues. Germline V gives CDR1 SGHKS, CDR2 YYEKEE (reference sequence). V was cut by 5 bases and J by 6 bases, with 25 bases left in between. The DNA for the CDR3 is TGTGCCAGCAGTGAATCGGGATTGTGGGGGAGTGAGGATACGCAGTATTTT. Protein product: CASSESGLWGSEDTQYF.

The gene calls are TRBV19 and TRBJ1-1; the D gene is possibly TRBD1 (6 bases). CDR1 is LNHDA, CDR2 SQIVND, per germline (reference sequence). With 5 bases removed from V and 8 bases from J, the gap between germline ends came to 12 bases. The CDR3 is 12 amino acids. DNA for the CDR3: TGTGCCAGTAGTCCGCTCACAGGGGAAGCTTTCTTT. Protein sequence: CASSPLTGEAFF.

The gene calls are TRBV20-1 and TRBJ1-1, with D maybe TRBD1 (5 bases). Trimming removed 7 bases at V and 7 bases at J, with 16 bases between. The CDR3 loop spans 12 amino acids. The germline gives CDR1 DFQATT, CDR2 SNEGSKA (reference sequence). The chain's CDR3 is CSVGDRISEAFF. As DNA, the CDR3 is TGCAGTGTAGGAGACAGAATCAGTGAAGCTTTCTTT.

V and J are TRBV7-9 and TRBJ2-7; weak D call: TRBD2 (6 bases). The CDR3 is 13 residues long. V was shortened by 7 bases and J by 9 bases, with 19 bases between the two germline ends. In germline, CDR1 is SEHNR, CDR2 FQNEAQ (reference sequence). The CDR3 is CASNHQEGGGQYF. CDR3 DNA: TGTGCCAGCAACCATCAGGAGGGCGGCGGGCAGTACTTC.

A word on this clonotype: A read error may be the cause here, since a much bigger clone is one base away. The rearrangement uses TRBV7-3 and TRBJ2-1; 12 bases match TRBD2. CDR3 size: 16 residues. The germline V gene has CDR1 SGHTA and CDR2 FQGTGA. CDR3 protein: CARSSRLAGVEGEQFF. The CDR3 region has the DNA TGTGCCAGAAGCTCCCGACTAGCGGGAGTGGAGGGTGAGCAGTTCTTC.

This clonotype was counted many times. The gene calls are TRBV6-2 or TRBV6-3 and TRBJ2-1; D is ambiguous. Trimming stripped 3 bases from V and 6 bases from J, with 6 bases between. CDR3 length equals 12 residues. CDR1 is MNHEY and CDR2 is SVGEGT in the germline V gene. CDR3 sequence (DNA): TGTGCCAGCAGTTATGTTAGCAATGAGCAGTTCTTC. Amino acids: CASSYVSNEQFF.

This clonotype has more than one count but fewer than ten. The chain recombines TRBV12-3 or TRBV12-4 with TRBJ1-2; D is unclear. Trimming removed 2 bases at V and 2 bases at J, with 3 bases between. The CDR3 has 12 amino acids. The CDR3 DNA follows: TGTGCCAGCAGTTTACCAAACTATGGCTACACCTTC. The encoded protein is CASSLPNYGYTF.

The V call is TRBV19, the J call TRBJ2-2; 9 nucleotides match TRBD1. Germline loops: CDR1 LNHDA, CDR2 SQIVND (reference sequence). The length of the CDR3 is 15 residues. The J segment lost 4 bases and the V segment lost 5 bases, leaving 5 bases of the junction unmatched. The DNA of the CDR3 is TGTGCCAGTAGTCGGGGACAGGGAATCACCGGGGAGCTGTTTTTT. The encoded protein is CASSRGQGITGELFF. The full variable domain, in which reference TRBV19 and TRBJ2-2 provide the parts outside the CDR3, is DGGITQSPKYLFRKEGQNVTLSCEQNLNHDAMYWYRQDPGQGLRLIYYSQIVNDFQKGDIAEGYSVSREKKESFPLTVTSAQKNPTAFYLCASSRGQGITGELFFGEGSRLTVL.

The sample holds a few counts of this clonotype. The gene calls are TRBV20-1 and TRBJ2-1; TRBD2 is a possible D gene (5 bases). This CDR3 has 13 residues. The ends were cut back, 6 bases at V and 0 bases at J, with 9 bases in the middle. Germline V gene sequence: CDR1 DFQATT, CDR2 SNEGSKA (reference sequence). This CDR3 reads CSAPGSSYNEQFF. Here the CDR3 DNA reads TGCAGTGCCCCGGGGAGCTCCTACAATGAGCAGTTCTTC.